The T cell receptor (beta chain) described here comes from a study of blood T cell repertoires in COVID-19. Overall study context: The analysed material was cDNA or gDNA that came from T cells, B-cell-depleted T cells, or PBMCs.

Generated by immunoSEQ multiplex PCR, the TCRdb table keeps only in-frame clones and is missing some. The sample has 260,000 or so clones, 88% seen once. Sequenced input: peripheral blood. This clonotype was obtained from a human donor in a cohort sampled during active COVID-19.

CDR3 region: CAWSNYLAGSTDTQYF. CDR3 nucleotides: TGTGCCTGGAGTAACTATCTAGCGGGAAGCACAGATACGCAGTATTTT. This rearrangement joins TRBV30 to TRBJ2-3, with 9 bases fitting TRBD2. Germline trimming cut 2 bases from V and 0 bases from J; bases unmatched to any gene: 6. Germline CDR1 reads GTSNPN; CDR2 reads SVGIG (reference sequence). The CDR3 is made up of 16 amino acids. Complete variable domain (other parts from reference TRBV30 and TRBJ2-3): SQTIHQWPATLVQPVGSPLSLECTVEGTSNPNLYWYRQAAGRGLQLLFYSVGIGQISSEVPQNLSASRPQDRQFILSSKKLLLSDSGFYLCAWSNYLAGSTDTQYFGPGTRLTVL.